Listed below are T cell receptor beta chains from one sample, sequenced in a study of beta chain features in type 1 diabetes. The repertoire was sequenced with immunoSEQ multiplex PCR; TCRdb's copy has only in-frame clones and lacks some. This repertoire shows 680,000 or so clones, 13% found once; its top ten account for approximately 0.022%. Source material: naive CD4+ T cells from blood. These receptor sequences come from a man younger than 35 with type 1 diabetes. Each CDR3 is given with its conserved first and last residue. The order of the fields is CDR3 protein, CDR3 DNA, V gene, J gene, D gene, clone size. D genes are given only for firm matches. Only some rows state a clone size, as once, few, many or a class for expanded clones.

cdr3_aa: CASSPIRGGFTDTQYF
cdr3_nt: TGTGCCAGCAGCCCCATAAGGGGGGGTTTCACAGATACGCAGTATTTT
v_call: TRBV7-9
j_call: TRBJ2-3
d_call: .
clone_size: .

cdr3_aa: CASSLLTSFSYEQYF
cdr3_nt: TGCGCCAGCAGCCTTCTCACCTCGTTTTCCTACGAGCAGTACTTC
v_call: TRBV4-1
j_call: TRBJ2-7
d_call: .
clone_size: few

cdr3_aa: CASRSAVEQYF
cdr3_nt: TGCGCCAGCAGGTCAGCGGTCGAGCAGTACTTC
v_call: TRBV5-1
j_call: TRBJ2-7
d_call: .
clone_size: .

cdr3_aa: CASSLAGAGWAPEQFF
cdr3_nt: TGTGCCAGCAGCTTAGCCGGCGCAGGGTGGGCACCTGAGCAGTTCTTC
v_call: TRBV7-2
j_call: TRBJ2-1
d_call: .
clone_size: few

cdr3_aa: CASSLAAFSPLEQYF
cdr3_nt: TGCGCCAGCAGCTTGGCCGCGTTTTCCCCCCTCGAGCAGTACTTC
v_call: TRBV5-1
j_call: TRBJ2-7
d_call: .
clone_size: few

cdr3_aa: CASSSRTVSNEQFF
cdr3_nt: TGTGCCAGCAGTTCGCGGACAGTCAGCAATGAGCAGTTCTTC
v_call: TRBV28
j_call: TRBJ2-1
d_call: .
clone_size: .

cdr3_aa: CASSPGQGSYGYTF
cdr3_nt: TGTGCCAGCAGCCCAGGACAGGGTTCCTATGGCTACACCTTC
v_call: TRBV9
j_call: TRBJ1-2
d_call: TRBD1
clone_size: .

cdr3_aa: CASSLGTGLNTEAFF
cdr3_nt: TGTGCCAGCAGCTTAGGGACAGGGTTAAACACTGAAGCTTTCTTT
v_call: TRBV7-2
j_call: TRBJ1-1
d_call: TRBD1
clone_size: few

cdr3_aa: CASSSDSTTDTQYF
cdr3_nt: TGCGCCAGCAGCTCGGACAGTACCACAGATACGCAGTATTTT
v_call: TRBV5-1
j_call: TRBJ2-3
d_call: .
clone_size: few

cdr3_aa: CASSELGASYEQYF
cdr3_nt: TGTGCCAGCAGTGAATTGGGGGCGTCCTACGAGCAGTACTTC
v_call: TRBV6-1
j_call: TRBJ2-7
d_call: .
clone_size: .

cdr3_aa: CASMIRWETQYF
cdr3_nt: TGTGCCAGCATGATACGATGGGAGACCCAGTACTTC
v_call: TRBV6-1
j_call: TRBJ2-5
d_call: .
clone_size: .

cdr3_aa: CAFSSGGAGELFF
cdr3_nt: TGTGCCTTTTCTAGCGGGGGTGCCGGGGAGCTGTTTTTT
v_call: TRBV30
j_call: TRBJ2-2
d_call: TRBD2
clone_size: .

cdr3_aa: CSARGPSEAFF
cdr3_nt: TGCAGTGCTAGAGGACCTAGTGAAGCTTTCTTT
v_call: TRBV20-1
j_call: TRBJ1-1
d_call: .
clone_size: few

cdr3_aa: CASSEVQGGDTQYF
cdr3_nt: TGCGCCAGCAGTGAGGTACAGGGAGGAGATACGCAGTATTTT
v_call: TRBV10-2
j_call: TRBJ2-3
d_call: .
clone_size: .

cdr3_aa: CASSPGQGASGELFF
cdr3_nt: TGCGCCAGCAGTCCGGGACAGGGGGCAAGCGGGGAGCTGTTTTTT
v_call: TRBV10-1
j_call: TRBJ2-2
d_call: TRBD1
clone_size: .

cdr3_aa: CASFLDSANEKLFF
cdr3_nt: TGTGCCAGCTTCCTGGACAGTGCTAATGAAAAACTGTTTTTT
v_call: TRBV2
j_call: TRBJ1-4
d_call: .
clone_size: .

cdr3_aa: CASSSNRDLRHEQYF
cdr3_nt: TGTGCCAGCAGCAGCAACAGGGATTTGCGGCACGAGCAGTACTTC
v_call: TRBV5-4
j_call: TRBJ2-7
d_call: .
clone_size: .

cdr3_aa: CASSRDGDEQFF
cdr3_nt: TGCGCCAGCAGCCGGGACGGGGATGAGCAGTTCTTC
v_call: TRBV10-2
j_call: TRBJ2-1
d_call: .
clone_size: few

cdr3_aa: CASSQGGFYNEQFF
cdr3_nt: TGTGCCAGCAGTCAGGGAGGGTTCTACAATGAGCAGTTCTTC
v_call: TRBV25-1
j_call: TRBJ2-1
d_call: TRBD2
clone_size: few

cdr3_aa: CASTKTGRTYEQYF
cdr3_nt: TGTGCCAGCACCAAAACCGGACGGACCTACGAGCAGTACTTC
v_call: TRBV6-5
j_call: TRBJ2-7
d_call: .
clone_size: .

cdr3_aa: CASYPRTGPGEQYF
cdr3_nt: TGTGCCAGCTACCCTCGGACCGGACCGGGGGAGCAGTACTTC
v_call: TRBV9
j_call: TRBJ2-5
d_call: .
clone_size: few

cdr3_aa: CASSPLGVQETQYF
cdr3_nt: TGTGCCAGCTCTCCCTTGGGGGTCCAAGAGACCCAGTACTTC
v_call: TRBV5-6
j_call: TRBJ2-5
d_call: .
clone_size: .

cdr3_aa: CASSQGLDRYSYEQYF
cdr3_nt: TGCGCCAGCAGCCAGGGATTGGACAGGTACTCCTACGAGCAGTACTTC
v_call: TRBV4-1
j_call: TRBJ2-7
d_call: TRBD1
clone_size: few

cdr3_aa: CASSLSVNQPQHF
cdr3_nt: TGTGCCAGCAGTTTATCGGTCAATCAGCCCCAGCATTTT
v_call: TRBV27
j_call: TRBJ1-5
d_call: .
clone_size: .

cdr3_aa: CASSVAVYEQYF
cdr3_nt: TGTGCCAGCAGTGTAGCGGTCTACGAGCAGTACTTC
v_call: TRBV2
j_call: TRBJ2-7
d_call: .
clone_size: .

cdr3_aa: CASSLDTDTQYF
cdr3_nt: TGTGCCAGCAGTTTAGACACAGATACGCAGTATTTT
v_call: TRBV27
j_call: TRBJ2-3
d_call: .
clone_size: few

cdr3_aa: CASSLEGPYNEQFF
cdr3_nt: TGTGCCAGCAGCTTAGAGGGCCCCTACAATGAGCAGTTCTTC
v_call: TRBV7-9
j_call: TRBJ2-1
d_call: .
clone_size: few

cdr3_aa: CASTLGGRGTEAFF
cdr3_nt: TGTGCCAGCACCCTGGGGGGAAGGGGCACTGAAGCTTTCTTT
v_call: TRBV5-8
j_call: TRBJ1-1
d_call: .
clone_size: few

cdr3_aa: CASSFGANEKLFF
cdr3_nt: TGCGCCAGCAGCTTTGGGGCTAATGAAAAACTGTTTTTT
v_call: TRBV5-1
j_call: TRBJ1-4
d_call: .
clone_size: few

cdr3_aa: CAWSVLSGGVINEQFF
cdr3_nt: TGTGCCTGGAGTGTACTCAGCGGGGGGGTCATAAATGAGCAGTTCTTC
v_call: TRBV30
j_call: TRBJ2-1
d_call: TRBD2
clone_size: .

cdr3_aa: CASSQEVVYGYTF
cdr3_nt: TGTGCCAGCAGCCAAGAGGTAGTCTATGGCTACACCTTC
v_call: TRBV14
j_call: TRBJ1-2
d_call: .
clone_size: few

cdr3_aa: CASSPGLVETQYF
cdr3_nt: TGTGCCAGTAGTCCAGGACTAGTAGAGACCCAGTACTTC
v_call: TRBV19
j_call: TRBJ2-5
d_call: TRBD2
clone_size: few

cdr3_aa: CASSVLGQGGSYEQYF
cdr3_nt: TGTGCCAGCAGCGTACTAGGACAGGGAGGATCCTACGAGCAGTACTTC
v_call: TRBV9
j_call: TRBJ2-7
d_call: TRBD1
clone_size: .

cdr3_aa: CACRGSLGKLFF
cdr3_nt: TGTGCCTGTAGGGGTTCACTGGGAAAACTGTTTTTT
v_call: TRBV30
j_call: TRBJ1-4
d_call: .
clone_size: .

cdr3_aa: CASSQASGQWTYEQYF
cdr3_nt: TGCGCCAGCAGCCAAGCAAGCGGACAGTGGACCTACGAGCAGTACTTC
v_call: TRBV4-1
j_call: TRBJ2-7
d_call: .
clone_size: few

cdr3_aa: CASSDRDRGVDYGYTF
cdr3_nt: TGTGCCAGCAGTGACCGGGACAGGGGAGTTGACTATGGCTACACCTTC
v_call: TRBV6-1
j_call: TRBJ1-2
d_call: TRBD1
clone_size: few

cdr3_aa: CASSSLTTGMGYTF
cdr3_nt: TGTGCCAGCAGCTCTCTAACAACAGGGATGGGCTACACCTTC
v_call: TRBV7-9
j_call: TRBJ1-2
d_call: .
clone_size: few

cdr3_aa: CASSPRETQYF
cdr3_nt: TGTGCCAGCAGCCCCCGGGAGACCCAGTACTTC
v_call: TRBV2
j_call: TRBJ2-5
d_call: .
clone_size: .

cdr3_aa: CAWSVNPVGAFF
cdr3_nt: TGTGCCTGGAGTGTAAACCCCGTAGGAGCTTTCTTT
v_call: TRBV30
j_call: TRBJ1-1
d_call: .
clone_size: few

cdr3_aa: CASSPPIARLENTEAFF
cdr3_nt: TGTGCCAGCTCACCACCGATCGCGCGATTAGAGAACACTGAAGCTTTCTTT
v_call: TRBV18
j_call: TRBJ1-1
d_call: .
clone_size: .

cdr3_aa: CASSPLTGNTEAFF
cdr3_nt: TGTGCCAGCAGTCCCCTAACAGGGAACACTGAAGCTTTCTTT
v_call: TRBV6-5
j_call: TRBJ1-1
d_call: .
clone_size: .

cdr3_aa: CASKVQADGPYEQYF
cdr3_nt: TGTGCCAGCAAGGTGCAGGCGGACGGCCCCTACGAGCAGTACTTC
v_call: TRBV6-1
j_call: TRBJ2-7
d_call: .
clone_size: .

cdr3_aa: CASSAQIAKNIQYF
cdr3_nt: TGTGCCAGTAGTGCTCAGATAGCCAAAAACATTCAGTACTTC
v_call: TRBV19
j_call: TRBJ2-4
d_call: .
clone_size: few

cdr3_aa: CASSAHRVEDTQYF
cdr3_nt: TGTGCCAGCAGTGCGCACAGGGTGGAAGATACGCAGTATTTT
v_call: TRBV2
j_call: TRBJ2-3
d_call: .
clone_size: few

cdr3_aa: CASTQGGSSYEQYF
cdr3_nt: TGTGCCAGCACCCAGGGAGGGAGCTCCTACGAGCAGTACTTC
v_call: TRBV6-5
j_call: TRBJ2-7
d_call: TRBD2
clone_size: few

cdr3_aa: CASSRGAEGNVLTF
cdr3_nt: TGTGCCAGTTCCAGGGGAGCGGAGGGCAACGTCCTGACTTTC
v_call: TRBV2
j_call: TRBJ2-6
d_call: .
clone_size: .

cdr3_aa: CAIGLAKNIQYF
cdr3_nt: TGCGCTATAGGGTTGGCCAAAAACATTCAGTACTTC
v_call: TRBV6-6
j_call: TRBJ2-4
d_call: .
clone_size: .

cdr3_aa: CAWSWRGAYEQYF
cdr3_nt: TGTGCCTGGAGCTGGCGGGGGGCCTACGAGCAGTACTTC
v_call: TRBV30
j_call: TRBJ2-7
d_call: TRBD2
clone_size: few